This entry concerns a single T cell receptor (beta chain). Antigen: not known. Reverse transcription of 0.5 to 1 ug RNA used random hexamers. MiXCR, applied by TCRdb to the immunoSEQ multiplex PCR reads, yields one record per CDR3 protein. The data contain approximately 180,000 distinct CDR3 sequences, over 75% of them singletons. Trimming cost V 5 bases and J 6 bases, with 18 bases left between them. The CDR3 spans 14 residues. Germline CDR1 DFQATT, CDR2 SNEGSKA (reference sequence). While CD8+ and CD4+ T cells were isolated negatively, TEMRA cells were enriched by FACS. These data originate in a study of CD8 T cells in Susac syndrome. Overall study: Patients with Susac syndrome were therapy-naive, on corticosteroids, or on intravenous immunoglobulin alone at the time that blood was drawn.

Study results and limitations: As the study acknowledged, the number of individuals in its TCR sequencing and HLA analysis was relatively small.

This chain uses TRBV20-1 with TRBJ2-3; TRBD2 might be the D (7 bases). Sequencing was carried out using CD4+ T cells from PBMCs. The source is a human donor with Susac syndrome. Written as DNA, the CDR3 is TGCAGTGCTGGGGGGGCCAGTCATTCGGATACGCAGTATTTT. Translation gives CSAGGASHSDTQYF.